This T cell receptor beta chain was recorded in a study of vaccination and CD4 T cells after COVID-19. Treatment reported: approximately 9-day PBMC culture with coronavirus spike peptide pools or control peptides (ViraFEST assay). This clonotype was observed a few times. Its antigen is unknown. Germline CDR1 GTSNPN, CDR2 SVGIG (reference sequence). CDR3 size: 14 residues. Trimming pared 4 bases from V and 9 bases from J, leaving 19 bases between. Researchers used the Oncomine TCR Beta short-read assay to sequence DNA from cultured CD4+ T cells. Each CDR3 protein is one row after TCRdb ran MiXCR on the PCR reads. The sample carries tens of thousands of distinct CDR3 sequences, under 80% recorded once. Study-wide results and limits: A median approximately 83% of convalescent patients' SARS-CoV-2-reactive clones emerged only after vaccination. Researchers report that 304 of 307 vaccine-specific clones in convalescent patients proved spike mono-reactive.

This receptor was taken from a human donor who had recovered from COVID-19. The sample comprised CD4+ T cells from blood, cultured in vitro. The V call is TRBV30, the J call TRBJ1-5, with D uncertain. CDR3 region: CAWKLPSTWGPQHF. Here the CDR3 DNA reads TGTGCCTGGAAACTCCCTTCAACCTGGGGGCCCCAGCATTTT.